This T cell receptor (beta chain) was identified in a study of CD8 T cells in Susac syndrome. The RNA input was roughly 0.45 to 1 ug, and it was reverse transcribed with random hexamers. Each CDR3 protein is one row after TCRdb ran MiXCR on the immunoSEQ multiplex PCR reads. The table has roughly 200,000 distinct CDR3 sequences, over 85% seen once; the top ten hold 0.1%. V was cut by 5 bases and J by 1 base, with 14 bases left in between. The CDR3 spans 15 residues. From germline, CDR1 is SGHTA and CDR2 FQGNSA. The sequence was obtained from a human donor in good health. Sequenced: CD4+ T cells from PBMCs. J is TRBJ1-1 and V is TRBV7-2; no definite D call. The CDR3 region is CASSPSGIPNTEAFF. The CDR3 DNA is TGTGCCAGCAGCCCAAGCGGGATTCCGAACACTGAAGCTTTCTTT.